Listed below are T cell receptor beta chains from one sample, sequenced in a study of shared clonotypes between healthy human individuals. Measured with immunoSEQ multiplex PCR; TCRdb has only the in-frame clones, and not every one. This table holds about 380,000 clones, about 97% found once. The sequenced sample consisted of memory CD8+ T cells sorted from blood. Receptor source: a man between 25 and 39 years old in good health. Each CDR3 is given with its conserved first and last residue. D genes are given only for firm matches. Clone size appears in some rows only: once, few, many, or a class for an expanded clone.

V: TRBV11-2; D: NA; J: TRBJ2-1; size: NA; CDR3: CASSFSGNEQFF; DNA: TGTGCCAGCAGCTTCAGTGGCAATGAGCAGTTCTTC
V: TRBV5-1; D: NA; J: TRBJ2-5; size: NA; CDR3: CASSLSVGETQYF; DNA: TGCGCCAGCAGCTTGAGTGTGGGGGAGACCCAGTACTTC
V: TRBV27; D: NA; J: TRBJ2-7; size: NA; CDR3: CASSLLESPYEQYF; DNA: TGTGCCAGCAGTTTATTGGAATCCCCCTACGAGCAGTACTTC
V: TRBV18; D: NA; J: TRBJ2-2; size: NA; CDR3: CASSTMGTGELFF; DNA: TGTGCCAGCTCGACCATGGGCACCGGGGAGCTGTTTTTT
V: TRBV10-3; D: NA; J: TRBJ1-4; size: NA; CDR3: CAISVYGEKLFF; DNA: TGTGCCATCAGTGTTTACGGCGAAAAACTGTTTTTT
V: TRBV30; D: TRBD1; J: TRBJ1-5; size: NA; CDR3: CAWSVYRGSSNQPQHF; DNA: TGTGCCTGGAGTGTTTACAGGGGGTCGAGCAATCAGCCCCAGCATTTT
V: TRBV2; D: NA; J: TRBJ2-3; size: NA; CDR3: CASSEPDTQYF; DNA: TGTGCCAGCAGTGAACCAGATACGCAGTATTTT
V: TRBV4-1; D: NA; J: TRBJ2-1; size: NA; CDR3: CASSQAAIAVYNEQFF; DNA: TGCGCCAGCAGCCAAGCAGCTATAGCGGTTTACAATGAGCAGTTCTTC
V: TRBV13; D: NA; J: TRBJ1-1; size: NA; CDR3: CASSLGGNTEAFF; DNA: TGTGCCAGCAGCTTAGGGGGGAACACTGAAGCTTTCTTT
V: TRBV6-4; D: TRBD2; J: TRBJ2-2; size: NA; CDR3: CASSDPGTSGRIWANTGELFF; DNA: TGTGCCAGCAGTGACCCGGGGACTAGCGGGAGGATCTGGGCGAACACCGGGGAGCTGTTTTTT
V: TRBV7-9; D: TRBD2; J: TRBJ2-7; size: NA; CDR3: CASSPPRAGGPYEQYF; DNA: TGTGCCAGCAGCCCACCCCGGGCGGGAGGACCCTACGAGCAGTACTTC
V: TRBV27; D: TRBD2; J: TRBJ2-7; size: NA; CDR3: CASSGSGRAYEQYF; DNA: TGTGCCAGCAGTGGAAGCGGGAGGGCCTACGAGCAGTACTTC
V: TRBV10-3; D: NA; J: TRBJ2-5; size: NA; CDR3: CAIGATEETQYF; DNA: TGTGCCATCGGGGCCACTGAGGAGACCCAGTACTTC
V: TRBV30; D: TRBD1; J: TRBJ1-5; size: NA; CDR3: CAWSVHRGQPQHF; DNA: TGTGCCTGGAGTGTACACAGGGGTCAGCCCCAGCATTTT
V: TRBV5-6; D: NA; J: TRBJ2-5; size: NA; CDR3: CASTSLGLQLGKETQYF; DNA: TGTGCCAGCACCTCTCTAGGACTCCAGTTAGGAAAAGAGACCCAGTACTTC
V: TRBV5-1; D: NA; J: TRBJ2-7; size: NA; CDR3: CASSLMVGARGEQYF; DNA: TGCGCCAGCAGCTTGATGGTGGGGGCGAGGGGCGAGCAGTACTTC
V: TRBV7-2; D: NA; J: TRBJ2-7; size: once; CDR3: CASGISGQGGSEQYF; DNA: TGTGCCAGCGGAATATCAGGTCAGGGAGGAAGCGAGCAGTACTTC
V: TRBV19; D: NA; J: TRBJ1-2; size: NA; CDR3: CASTLLPGQLYGYTF; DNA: TGTGCCAGTACCTTACTCCCAGGACAGCTCTATGGCTACACCTTC
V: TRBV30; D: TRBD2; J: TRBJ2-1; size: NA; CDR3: CAWSDLAGAAYNEQFF; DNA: TGTGCCTGGAGTGACCTAGCGGGAGCGGCCTACAATGAGCAGTTCTTC
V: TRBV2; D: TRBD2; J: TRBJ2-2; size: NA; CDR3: CASSAGTSGSTGELFF; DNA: TGTGCCAGCAGTGCCGGGACTAGCGGGAGCACCGGGGAGCTGTTTTTT
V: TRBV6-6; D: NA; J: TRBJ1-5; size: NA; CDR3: CASSTGQPQHF; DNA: TGTGCCAGCAGTACCGGACAGCCCCAGCATTTT
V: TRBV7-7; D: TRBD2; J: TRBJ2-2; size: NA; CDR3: CASSSRLAGQNTGELFF; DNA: TGTGCTAGCAGCAGCAGACTAGCGGGACAAAACACCGGGGAGCTGTTTTTT
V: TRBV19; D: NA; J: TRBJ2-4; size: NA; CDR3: CASSTGAKNIQYF; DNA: TGTGCCAGTAGTACAGGGGCCAAAAACATTCAGTACTTC